Listed below are T cell receptor beta chains from one sample, sequenced in a study of molecular identifiers for immune sequencing clone quantification. TCRdb used MiXCR to reprocess the PCR reads, holding one entry per CDR3 protein. The sample records roughly 55,000 distinct CDR3 sequences, 35% to 40% being singletons. The sample was naive CD8+ T cells from blood, with Jurkat cell RNA spiked in. These receptors were obtained from a human donor in good health. Some libraries in this study had Jurkat cell RNA spiked in. The conserved cysteine and the conserved F or W are not part of the CDR3 here. The D gene is left open where the match is weak.

>TRBV21-1|-
ARVRPAQETQY
>TRBV28|-
ASSFQGRTTGELF
>TRBV13|-
ASGPPSTEAF
>TRBV19|TRBD1
ASSIPDRGWDQPQH
>TRBV6-1|-
AGSEVFDESYEQY
>TRBV19|TRBD2
ASSIREGPTDTQY
>TRBV13|TRBD2
ASRGLAGGAYELY
>TRBV12-3/TRBV12-4|-
ASNRAEFDTQY
>TRBV11-2|-
ASSFTGSEGYQYKAF
>TRBV29-1|-
SVEQGAINEQY
>TRBV10-1|TRBD1
ASSESQGQGPYEQY
>TRBV20-1|-
SARDSSYELY
>TRBV5-8|-
ASIGVTNTGELF
>TRBV28|TRBD1
ASSNPGQGSTDTQY